Each of the 27 T cell receptor beta chains below was sequenced from the same sample in a study of monozygotic twins with inflammatory bowel disease. TCRdb re-called the 5' RACE reads and gives one entry per CDR3 protein, without DNA. This sample's table reports around 400,000 distinct CDR3 sequences. Sample: blood. All receptors derive from a human donor with ulcerative colitis or Crohn's disease, or a healthy co-twin of an affected twin (not recorded which).

The J gene is TRBJ2-2, the V gene TRBV7-2; TCRdb's D gene call, TRBD1, goes unchecked for lack of DNA. The CDR3 spans 17 residues. The germline CDR1 and CDR2 sequences are SGHTA and FQGNSA. The CDR3 loop is CASSKPKTGPTKGELFF.

The J gene is TRBJ1-3, the V gene TRBV6-1; TCRdb proposes TRBD1, but this gene call is untestable without DNA. In germline, CDR1 is MNHNS, CDR2 SASEGT. CDR3 length equals 17 residues. The CDR3 loop reads CASIQLRDGLSGNTIYF.

The rearrangement uses TRBV7-9 and TRBJ1-2. CDR3 length: 17 residues. Germline V gives CDR1 SEHNR, CDR2 FQNEAQ (reference sequence). CDR3 sequence reads: CASSFGNRAFSRSGYTF.

The chain's CDR3 is CASSQGLALSYEQYF. The chain links TRBV4-1 to TRBJ2-7. CDR1 and CDR2 (germline): MGHRA, YSYEKL. CDR3 length equals 15 residues.

V is TRBV5-1 and J is TRBJ1-5. The CDR3 consists of 13 residues. Germline lookup yields CDR1 SGHRS and CDR2 YFSETQ. CDR3 in amino acids: CASSTDTDQPQHF.

The V and J genes are TRBV5-1 and TRBJ2-3; with no DNA, the TCRdb D assignment of TRBD1 cannot be verified. From germline, CDR1 is SGHRS and CDR2 YFSETQ. This CDR3 is 15 amino acids long. The CDR3: CASSSDRVPSDTQYF.

The rearrangement uses TRBV15 and TRBJ2-5; TCRdb outputs TRBD1, but without DNA this stays unchecked. The germline V gene has CDR1 LNHNV and CDR2 YYDKDF (reference sequence). The CDR3 runs 14 residues. The CDR3 is CATSPHRGQETQYF.

This rearrangement joins TRBV7-3 to TRBJ2-2; the D call from TCRdb, TRBD1, cannot be confirmed without DNA. CDR1 and CDR2 (germline): SGHTA, FQGTGA. This CDR3 contains 16 residues. CDR3 protein: CASSLTGGPNTGELFF.

V and J are TRBV6-1 and TRBJ2-7; TCRdb calls TRBD1, which cannot be checked without DNA. CDR3 length equals 16 residues. Germline V CDR1 and CDR2: MNHNS, SASEGT. The CDR3 protein is CASSLLGTGKTYEQYF.

This chain links TRBV7-9 with TRBJ1-2; the TRBD1 assignment by TCRdb is unverifiable without DNA. CDR1 and CDR2 (germline): SEHNR, FQNEAQ (reference sequence). The CDR3 length is 14 residues. CDR3 residues: CASSFEGESHGYTF.

The chain links TRBV18 to TRBJ2-7; absent DNA, TCRdb's TRBD1 call cannot be checked. Germline assignment: CDR1 KGHSH and CDR2 LQKENI. The CDR3 consists of 16 residues. This chain's CDR3 is CASSKTGGGMSYEQYF.

The chain has TRBV29-1 and TRBJ2-1. The germline gives CDR1 SQVTM, CDR2 ANQGSEA. CDR3 size: 16 residues. The CDR3 loop reads CSVDGLLSFINNEQFF.

The V and J genes are TRBV12-3 or TRBV12-4 and TRBJ2-1; the D call of TRBD2 rests on TCRdb alone, since no DNA is present to check it. The CDR3 is made up of 20 amino acids. CDR3 region: CASSQGPGLAGFISYNEQFF.

This chain links TRBV21-1 with TRBJ1-3; the TCRdb D gene call, TRBD1, has no DNA to confirm it. TRBV21-1 is shown as a pseudogene. The CDR3 consists of 18 residues. Here the CDR3 reads CASSKIPPRQLSGNTIYF.

The chain uses TRBV5-1 and TRBJ2-1. CDR3 length: 13 amino acids. Germline assignment: CDR1 SGHRS and CDR2 YFSETQ. Here the CDR3 reads CASSLNTYNEQFF.

The CDR3 protein is CASTPGLAFNEQFF. The V gene is TRBV6-6, the J gene TRBJ2-1; TCRdb outputs TRBD2, but without DNA this stays unchecked. CDR1 and CDR2 (germline): MNHNY, SVGAGI (reference sequence). The CDR3 loop spans 14 amino acids.

The rearrangement uses TRBV28 and TRBJ2-5; lacking DNA, the TRBD2 call made by TCRdb goes unchecked. The CDR3 has 15 residues. From germline, CDR1 is MDHEN and CDR2 SYDVKM. The CDR3 loop is CASSRSGSTQETQYF. Together with reference TRBV28 and TRBJ2-5, the CDR3 gives the full variable domain: DVKVTQSSRYLVKRTGEKVFLECVQDMDHENMFWYRQDPGLGLRLIYFSYDVKMKEKGDIPEGYSVSREKKERFSLILESASTNQTSMYLCASSRSGSTQETQYFGPGTRLLVL.

The gene calls are TRBV5-1 and TRBJ2-1; as DNA is missing, the TRBD2 call by TCRdb cannot be tested. This CDR3 comprises 16 residues. Germline V gene sequence: CDR1 SGHRS, CDR2 YFSETQ. This CDR3 is CASSLEPRSGRNEQFF. The entire variable domain, with the rest obtained from reference TRBV5-1 and TRBJ2-1, is as follows: KAGVTQTPRYLIKTRGQQVTLSCSPISGHRSVSWYQQTPGQGLQFLFEYFSETQRNKGNFPGRFSGRQFSNSRSEMNVSTLELGDSALYLCASSLEPRSGRNEQFFGPGTRLTVL.

The CDR3: CSARGSLSNEQFF. The genes are TRBV20-1 and TRBJ2-1; TCRdb returns TRBD2, unconfirmable since there is no DNA. This CDR3 spans 13 amino acids. Germline V gene data show CDR1 as DFQATT and CDR2 as SNEGSKA (reference sequence).

The CDR3 is CASSLGTGKGYTF. This chain joins TRBV5-5 and TRBJ1-2; the TCRdb call, TRBD1, lacks DNA for checking. Looked up from germline, CDR1 is SGHKS and CDR2 is YYEKEE (reference sequence). The CDR3 length is 13 residues. The variable domain in full, completed from reference TRBV5-5 and TRBJ1-2, reads DAGVTQSPTHLIKTRGQQVTLRCSPISGHKSVSWYQQVLGQGPQFIFQYYEKEERGRGNFPDRFSARQFPNYSSELNVNALLLGDSALYLCASSLGTGKGYTFGSGTRLTVV.

This sequence joins TRBV7-9 and TRBJ2-4; TCRdb proposes TRBD1, but this gene call is untestable without DNA. This CDR3 is built from 12 residues. Looked up from germline, CDR1 is SEHNR and CDR2 is FQNEAQ (reference sequence). Here the CDR3 reads CATLQGNNIQYF.

The chain combines TRBV9 with TRBJ2-3. Germline V gene lookup returns CDR1 SGDLS and CDR2 YYNGEE. This CDR3 region has 17 residues. CDR3 sequence: CASSVDPTWFSTDTQYF. The full variable domain, with the rest looked up from reference TRBV9 and TRBJ2-3, is DSGVTQTPKHLITATGQRVTLRCSPRSGDLSVYWYQQSLDQGLQFLIQYYNGEERAKGNILERFSAQQFPDLHSELNLSSLELGDSALYFCASSVDPTWFSTDTQYFGPGTRLTVL.

V usage is TRBV2 and J usage is TRBJ2-5; TCRdb designates TRBD1, a call that cannot be tested without DNA. Germline V gives CDR1 SNHLY, CDR2 FYNNEI. This CDR3 region has 14 residues. The CDR3 loop reads CASSGTTGQETQYF.

This sequence joins TRBV20-1 and TRBJ1-2. This CDR3 is built from 17 residues. The germline V gene encodes CDR1 DFQATT and CDR2 SNEGSKA (reference sequence). The CDR3 loop is CSARDLGPGGINYGYTF.

V usage is TRBV18 and J usage is TRBJ1-6; without DNA, the TCRdb call of TRBD1 cannot be checked. Germline V gene data show CDR1 as KGHSH and CDR2 as LQKENI. The CDR3 loop spans 13 amino acids. This CDR3 reads CASSPGTDAPLHF.

The chain has TRBV7-9 and TRBJ2-4; TCRdb's D gene call, TRBD1, goes unchecked for lack of DNA. Germline CDR1 is SEHNR and CDR2 is FQNEAQ (reference sequence). This CDR3 spans 13 amino acids. CDR3 amino acids: CASIRGGENIQYF.

The V gene is TRBV12-3 or TRBV12-4, the J gene TRBJ1-1; TCRdb reports TRBD1, a call that lacks DNA to check it against. This CDR3 has 14 residues. Here the CDR3 reads CASSLGHSSGEAFF.